This TCR beta chain was identified in a study of cytomegalovirus exposure and HLA in healthy donors. Study-level background: Falling in the Caucasian-associated ancestry cluster were 81% of approximately 410 genotyped donors. The study, taken as a whole, reports: A few of the chains that were CMV-associated were confirmed in vitro to be specific for CMV antigens. Sequence variants that were highly shared formed a cluster that was likely a sequencing artifact.

In the case of this clone: What it binds is unknown.

As for the donors, each was a healthy bone marrow donor. Both 60 Vbeta primers and 13 Jbeta primers went into the PCR. The repertoire was sequenced with immunoSEQ multiplex PCR; TCRdb's copy has only in-frame clones and lacks some. The top ten hold 3.8% of the sample, which has about 190,000 clones, over 75% seen once. The V and J ends lost 8 bases and 1 base, in that order; junction bases with no gene match: 7. Germline CDR1 is SQVTM and CDR2 is ANQGSEA. The CDR3 is 13 amino acids. The rearrangement joins TRBV29-1 to TRBJ1-1; TRBD1 matches at 7 bases. Sequenced sample: PBMCs. The receptor was isolated from a man in his fifties in good health and CMV-seronegative. CDR3 in DNA: TGCAGCTACCAGACAGGGACGAACACTGAAGCTTTCTTT. Protein: CSYQTGTNTEAFF.